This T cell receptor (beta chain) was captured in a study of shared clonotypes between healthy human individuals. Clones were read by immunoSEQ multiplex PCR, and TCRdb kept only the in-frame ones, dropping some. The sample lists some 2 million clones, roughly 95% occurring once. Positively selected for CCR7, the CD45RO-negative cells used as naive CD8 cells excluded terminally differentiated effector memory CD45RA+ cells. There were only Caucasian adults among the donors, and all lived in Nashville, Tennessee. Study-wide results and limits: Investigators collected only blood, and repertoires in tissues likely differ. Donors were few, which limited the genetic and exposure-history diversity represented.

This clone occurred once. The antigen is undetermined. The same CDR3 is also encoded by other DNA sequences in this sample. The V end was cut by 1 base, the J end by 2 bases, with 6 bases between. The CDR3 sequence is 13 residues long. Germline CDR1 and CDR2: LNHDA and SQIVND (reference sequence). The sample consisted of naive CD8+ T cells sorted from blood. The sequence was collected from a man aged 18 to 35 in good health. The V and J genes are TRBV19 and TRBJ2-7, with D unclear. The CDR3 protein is CASSIGGTYEQYF. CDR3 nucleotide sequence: TGTGCCAGTAGTATAGGGGGAACCTACGAGCAGTACTTC.